The source of this T cell receptor (beta chain) is a study of shared clonotypes between healthy human individuals. On the study more broadly: Three plates were used per donor for CD4 naive, three for CD4 memory, two for CD8 naive and one for CD8 memory. Study findings and constraints: It was the few donors that limited the genetic and exposure-history diversity represented.

For this clone: Its matching antigen is unknown. This sample includes further DNA sequences coding for the same CDR3.

Sequencing used immunoSEQ multiplex PCR; TCRdb keeps in-frame clones, though not all of them. The table shows about 710,000 clones, with 72% occurring only once. CDR1 is SGHRS, CDR2 YFSETQ, per germline. Trimming removed 0 bases from V and 4 bases from J; junction bases left unmatched: 6. This CDR3 comprises 16 residues. The sequencing input was memory CD4+ T cells sorted from blood. Subset specified: CD45RA-negative fraction. This clonotype originated in a woman aged 25 to 45 in good health. The chain joins TRBV5-1 to TRBJ1-4; 7 bases fit TRBD1. The CDR3 is CASSLGQGIGNEKLFF. For the CDR3, the DNA is TGCGCCAGCAGCTTGGGACAGGGAATTGGTAATGAAAAACTGTTTTTT. The full variable domain, its missing parts supplied by reference TRBV5-1 and TRBJ1-4, is KAGVTQTPRYLIKTRGQQVTLSCSPISGHRSVSWYQQTPGQGLQFLFEYFSETQRNKGNFPGRFSGRQFSNSRSEMNVSTLELGDSALYLCASSLGQGIGNEKLFFGSGTQLSVL.